This is a list of T cell receptor beta chains from one sample in a study of T cell responses to AZD1222 COVID-19 vaccine. Measured with immunoSEQ multiplex PCR; TCRdb has only the in-frame clones, and not every one. This table has fewer than 85,000 clones, approximately 92% appearing once. The source was peripheral blood, collected on day 0 of AZD1222 vaccination. These TCRs come from an adult in good health. CDR3s include the opening cysteine and the closing phenylalanine or tryptophan.

J: TRBJ2-2; V: TRBV28; CDR3: CASTMAGGNTGELFF
J: TRBJ2-5; V: TRBV9; CDR3: CASSSRQQETQYF
J: TRBJ2-1; V: TRBV19; CDR3: CASSIVAGNEQFF
J: TRBJ2-7; V: TRBV6-5; CDR3: CASSYSTSYEQYF
J: TRBJ1-4; V: TRBV28; CDR3: CASSFFGGAHEKLFF
J: TRBJ2-4; V: TRBV5-4; CDR3: CASSTGAAKNIQYF
J: TRBJ1-2; V: TRBV6-5; CDR3: CASSSRTGPPYGYTF
J: TRBJ2-5; V: TRBV5-1; CDR3: CASSPQGGRQETQYF
J: TRBJ2-3; V: TRBV4-1; CDR3: CASSQTGGFTDTQYF
J: TRBJ2-7; V: TRBV7-9; CDR3: CASSQGFGQGKGEQYF
J: TRBJ2-1; V: TRBV27; CDR3: CASSSWGGLAGGSNEQFF
J: TRBJ2-1; V: TRBV9; CDR3: CASSAGTRIDEQFF
J: TRBJ2-4; V: TRBV2; CDR3: CASSVGRQWGGIAKNIQYF
J: TRBJ1-2; V: TRBV5-6; CDR3: CASSLSNSHYGYTF
J: TRBJ2-7; V: TRBV5-1; CDR3: CASSPDRIYEQYF
J: TRBJ2-7; V: TRBV19; CDR3: CASSIARHFSEQYF
J: TRBJ1-1; V: TRBV4-2; CDR3: CASSPHGGPAFF
J: TRBJ2-6; V: TRBV11-2; CDR3: CASSSSSGANVLTF